Listed below are T cell receptor beta chains from one sample, sequenced in a study of cytomegalovirus exposure and HLA in healthy donors. Using immunoSEQ multiplex PCR, the repertoire was profiled, and TCRdb retains in-frame clones only, with some absent. The sample gives over 110,000 clones, 80% to 85% of which show up once; around 1.3% is in the top ten. The specimen was PBMCs. Every receptor here comes from a male donor in good health and CMV-seropositive. CDR3s include the opening cysteine and the closing phenylalanine or tryptophan. A D gene is named only where the DNA matches it firmly. Size is omitted from some rows. Given values are once, few, many or a class for expanded clones.

J,size,V,D,CDR3,DNA
TRBJ2-1,.,TRBV6-5,TRBD1,CASSYERDSHNEQFF,TGTGCCAGCAGTTACGAACGGGACAGCCACAATGAGCAGTTCTTC
TRBJ2-7,.,TRBV27,TRBD1,CASSPGQGTEQYF,TGTGCCAGCAGTCCAGGACAGGGGACGGAGCAGTACTTC
TRBJ1-2,few,TRBV18,.,CASSPVAQIDNYGYTF,TGTGCCAGCTCACCTGTCGCACAGATAGATAACTATGGCTACACCTTC
TRBJ2-5,few,TRBV18,.,CASSPPTALQETQYF,TGTGCCAGCTCACCACCGACAGCACTCCAAGAGACCCAGTACTTC
TRBJ2-1,.,TRBV7-9,.,CASSLLTGEDEQFF,TGTGCCAGCAGCTTATTGACGGGAGAAGATGAGCAGTTCTTC
TRBJ2-3,.,TRBV9,TRBD2,CASSVTSGRGTDTQYF,TGTGCCAGCAGCGTAACTAGCGGGAGGGGCACAGATACGCAGTATTTT
TRBJ2-7,.,TRBV28,TRBD1,CASSPEDRERAYEQYF,TGTGCCAGCAGCCCCGAGGACAGGGAAAGGGCCTACGAGCAGTACTTC
TRBJ1-1,.,TRBV30,TRBD1,CAWSSRQGTFMNTEAFF,TGTGCCTGGAGTTCCCGACAGGGCACCTTCATGAACACTGAAGCTTTCTTT
TRBJ2-2,.,TRBV7-2,.,CASSRRGTNTGELFF,TGTGCCAGCAGTCGCAGGGGAACGAACACCGGGGAGCTGTTTTTT
TRBJ1-2,once,TRBV4-1,.,CASSHLGREGSGYTF,TGCGCCAGCAGCCATCTCGGCAGGGAGGGGTCTGGCTACACCTTC
TRBJ2-7,.,TRBV11-3,.,CASSLGGASEQYF,TGTGCCAGCAGCTTGGGGGGGGCCAGCGAGCAGTACTTC
TRBJ1-6,.,TRBV27,TRBD1,CASSPTQGVGNSPLHF,TGTGCCAGCAGTCCAACTCAGGGGGTGGGCAATTCACCCCTCCACTTT
TRBJ1-1,.,TRBV7-8,.,CASSLARGIEAFF,TGTGCCAGCAGCTTAGCGCGAGGTATTGAAGCTTTCTTT
TRBJ1-3,.,TRBV6-6,TRBD1,CASSYLGQGSGNTIYF,TGTGCCAGCAGTTACTTGGGACAGGGCTCTGGAAACACCATATATTTT
TRBJ2-7,.,TRBV9,.,CASSPSAGLYEQYF,TGTGCCAGCAGCCCTAGCGCCGGGCTCTACGAGCAGTACTTC
TRBJ2-7,.,TRBV2,TRBD2,CASRGLAGFFEQYF,TGTGCCAGCAGAGGACTAGCGGGATTCTTCGAGCAGTACTTC
TRBJ2-1,.,TRBV7-9,.,CSSSLLATEQFF,TGTTCCAGCAGCTTACTAGCAACTGAGCAGTTCTTC
TRBJ1-6,once,TRBV4-3,.,CASSEASLGGEDSPLHF,TGCGCCAGCAGCGAAGCCTCTCTGGGGGGGGAGGATTCACCCCTCCACTTT
TRBJ2-7,.,TRBV19,.,CASTPSSAYEQYF,TGTGCCAGCACACCTTCGTCCGCCTACGAGCAGTACTTC
TRBJ2-5,.,TRBV6-5,.,CASSTDNQETQYF,TGTGCCAGCAGCACGGACAACCAAGAGACCCAGTACTTC
TRBJ1-2,.,TRBV7-9,TRBD1,CASSSDWTGWVNYGYTF,TGTGCCAGCAGCTCCGACTGGACAGGGTGGGTGAACTATGGCTACACCTTC
TRBJ2-7,once,TRBV29-1,.,CSVTTYTYEQYF,TGCAGCGTCACGACATATACCTACGAGCAGTACTTC
TRBJ2-3,.,TRBV4-3,TRBD2,CASSQKAGGWTDTQYF,TGCGCCAGCAGCCAAAAAGCGGGAGGGTGGACAGATACGCAGTATTTT
TRBJ2-7,.,TRBV29-1,TRBD1,CSVEGTDRGGEQYF,TGCAGCGTTGAGGGTACTGACAGGGGAGGCGAGCAGTACTTC
TRBJ2-7,few,TRBV4-1,.,CASSQDFPGSSYEQYF,TGCGCCAGCAGCCAAGATTTCCCTGGGAGCTCCTACGAGCAGTACTTC
TRBJ2-2,.,TRBV7-3,.,CASSLKDSIEELFF,TGTGCCAGCAGCTTAAAGGACAGTATAGAGGAGCTGTTTTTT
TRBJ2-5,.,TRBV6-5,.,CASLREETQYF,TGTGCCAGCCTCAGGGAAGAGACCCAGTACTTC
TRBJ1-1,.,TRBV6-5,.,CATTSLPGDTEAFF,TGTGCCACCACCTCGTTACCGGGGGACACTGAAGCTTTCTTT
TRBJ2-1,.,TRBV5-3,.,CARSLVGGGSVQRSDNEQFF,TGTGCCAGAAGCTTGGTGGGGGGCGGGAGTGTACAAAGGTCGGACAATGAGCAGTTCTTC
TRBJ1-4,few,TRBV7-7,.,CATTLEGQVLLFF,TGTGCTACCACGCTAGAGGGTCAGGTCCTACTGTTTTTT
TRBJ2-2,.,TRBV27,.,CASSYEGGGMNTGELFF,TGTGCCAGCAGTTATGAAGGGGGCGGGATGAACACCGGGGAGCTGTTTTTT
TRBJ2-3,.,TRBV7-9,.,CASSHTDTQYF,TGTGCCAGCAGCCACACAGATACGCAGTATTTT
TRBJ2-6,few,TRBV7-6,TRBD1,CASSLEPGRGITRGANVLTF,TGTGCCAGCAGCTTAGAACCTGGCAGGGGGATCACTCGGGGGGCCAACGTCCTGACTTTC
TRBJ2-7,few,TRBV9,TRBD2,CASSRTSGAIVSYEQYF,TGTGCCAGCAGCCGGACTAGCGGGGCTATCGTTTCCTACGAGCAGTACTTC
TRBJ2-1,.,TRBV10-3,.,CATMAHEGGGSSYNEQFF,TGTGCCACCATGGCTCACGAAGGGGGGGGGAGCTCCTACAATGAGCAGTTCTTC